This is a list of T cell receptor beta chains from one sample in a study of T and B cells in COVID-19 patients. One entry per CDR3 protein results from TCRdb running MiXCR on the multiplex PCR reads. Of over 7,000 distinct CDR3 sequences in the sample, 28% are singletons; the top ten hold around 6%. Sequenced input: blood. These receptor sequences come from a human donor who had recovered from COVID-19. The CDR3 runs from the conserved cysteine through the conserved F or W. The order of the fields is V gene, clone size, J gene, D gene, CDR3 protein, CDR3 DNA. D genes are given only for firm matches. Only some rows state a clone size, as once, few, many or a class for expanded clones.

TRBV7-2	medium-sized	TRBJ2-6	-	CALRAAGGANVLTF	TGTGCCTTAAGGGCGGCCGGTGGGGCCAACGTCCTGACTTTC
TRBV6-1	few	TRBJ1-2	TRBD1	CASSETGWYGYTF	TGTGCCAGCAGTGAGACAGGGTGGTATGGCTACACCTTC
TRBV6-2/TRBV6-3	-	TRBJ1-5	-	CASSSPPRGGNQPQHF	TGTGCCAGCAGTTCCCCCCCCCGAGGTGGGAATCAGCCCCAGCATTTT
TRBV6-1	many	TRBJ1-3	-	CASSLNHGNTIYF	TGTGCCAGCAGCCTTAACCACGGAAACACCATATATTTT
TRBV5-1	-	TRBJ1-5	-	CASSLEGGKQPQHF	TGCGCCAGCAGCTTGGAAGGGGGTAAGCAGCCCCAGCATTTT
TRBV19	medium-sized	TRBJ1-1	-	CASSIRQGMNTEAFF	TGTGCCAGTAGTATCCGGCAGGGGATGAACACTGAAGCTTTCTTT
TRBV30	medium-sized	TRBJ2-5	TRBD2	CAWTYRTSGGGETQYF	TGTGCCTGGACCTATCGGACTAGCGGGGGCGGCGAGACCCAGTACTTC
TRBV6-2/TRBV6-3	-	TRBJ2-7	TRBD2	CASGEEAGGRYEQYF	TGTGCCAGCGGTGAAGAGGCGGGGGGCCGCTACGAGCAGTACTTC
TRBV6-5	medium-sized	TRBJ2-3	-	CASSYLDLANSEGGTDTQYF	TGTGCCAGCAGTTACCTGGACCTCGCAAACTCTGAAGGGGGCACAGATACGCAGTATTTT
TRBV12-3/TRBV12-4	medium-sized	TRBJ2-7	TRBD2	CASSSSGLAGVEQYF	TGTGCCAGCAGTTCGTCGGGACTAGCGGGTGTCGAGCAGTACTTC
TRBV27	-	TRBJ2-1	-	CASSPSFQHNEQFF	TGTGCCAGCAGTCCATCCTTCCAGCACAATGAGCAGTTCTTC
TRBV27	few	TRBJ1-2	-	CASSNLPGPEEDGYTF	TGTGCCAGCAGCAACTTACCGGGACCCGAGGAGGATGGCTACACCTTC
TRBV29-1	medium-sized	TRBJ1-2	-	CSLWAPRSGTGNYGYTF	TGCAGCCTTTGGGCACCCCGCTCTGGAACAGGGAACTATGGCTACACCTTC
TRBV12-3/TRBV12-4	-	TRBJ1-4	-	CASRIRGSGSEKLFF	TGTGCCAGCAGGATAAGGGGAAGTGGGAGTGAAAAACTGTTTTTT
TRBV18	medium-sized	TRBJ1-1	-	CASSTVGENTEAFF	TGTGCCTCCTCCACAGTCGGGGAGAACACTGAAGCTTTCTTT
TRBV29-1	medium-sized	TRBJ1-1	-	CSAGQNTEAFF	TGCAGCGCAGGACAGAACACTGAAGCTTTCTTT
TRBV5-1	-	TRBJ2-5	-	CASSLATSAQETQYF	TGCGCCAGCAGCTTGGCCACGAGCGCCCAAGAGACCCAGTACTTC
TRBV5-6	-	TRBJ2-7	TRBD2	CASSWVGGATYEQYF	TGTGCCAGCAGTTGGGTGGGAGGGGCTACTTACGAGCAGTACTTC
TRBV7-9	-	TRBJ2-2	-	CASSAEGYTGELFF	TGTGCCAGCAGCGCAGAAGGTTACACCGGGGAGCTGTTTTTT
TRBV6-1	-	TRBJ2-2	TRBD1	CASRRDRVTGELFF	TGTGCCAGCAGGCGGGACAGGGTCACCGGGGAGCTGTTTTTT
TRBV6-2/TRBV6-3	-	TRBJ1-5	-	CASSNPGLGNSNQPQHF	TGTGCCAGCAGTAATCCGGGACTGGGAAATAGCAATCAGCCCCAGCATTTT
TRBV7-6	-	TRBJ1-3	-	CASSLVQAVSGNTIYF	TGTGCCAGCAGCTTAGTTCAGGCAGTCTCTGGAAACACCATATATTTT
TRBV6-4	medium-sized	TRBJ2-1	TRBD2	CASSDSAGGNEQFF	TGTGCCAGCAGTGACTCCGCGGGGGGGAATGAGCAGTTCTTC
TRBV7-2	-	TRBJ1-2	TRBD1	CASSLETGRVGYTF	TGTGCCAGCAGCTTAGAGACAGGGCGGGTCGGCTACACCTTC
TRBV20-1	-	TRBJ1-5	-	CSARQITGNQPQHF	TGCAGTGCTCGACAAATCACAGGGAATCAGCCCCAGCATTTT
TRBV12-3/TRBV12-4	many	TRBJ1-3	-	CASSPGVRNTIYF	TGTGCCAGCAGTCCAGGGGTTCGGAACACCATATATTTT
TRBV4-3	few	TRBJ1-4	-	CASSQDSGTTNEKLFF	TGCGCCAGCAGCCAAGATTCAGGGACGACTAATGAAAAACTGTTTTTT
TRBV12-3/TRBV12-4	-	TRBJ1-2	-	CASTKGRVDGYTF	TGTGCCAGCACCAAGGGAAGGGTCGATGGCTACACCTTC
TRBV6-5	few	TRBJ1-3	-	CASSYLGNGNTIYF	TGTGCCAGCAGTTACTTAGGAAATGGAAACACCATATATTTT
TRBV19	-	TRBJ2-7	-	CASTMGDEQYF	TGTGCCAGTACCATGGGGGACGAGCAGTACTTC
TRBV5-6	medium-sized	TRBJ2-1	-	CASSLGNYNEQFF	TGTGCCAGCAGCTTGGGCAACTACAATGAGCAGTTCTTC
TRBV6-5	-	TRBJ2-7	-	CASSPVGVSYEQYF	TGTGCCAGCAGCCCAGTTGGGGTTTCCTACGAGCAGTACTTC
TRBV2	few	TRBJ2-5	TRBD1	CAVGGQGGGTQYF	TGTGCCGTTGGAGGACAGGGAGGTGGGACCCAGTACTTC
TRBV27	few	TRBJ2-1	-	CASSLWAGREGSEQFF	TGTGCCAGCAGTTTATGGGCGGGGAGAGAAGGTAGTGAGCAGTTCTTC
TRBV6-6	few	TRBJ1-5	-	CASSYDDPVTQPQHF	TGTGCCAGCAGTTACGACGACCCTGTGACGCAGCCCCAGCATTTT
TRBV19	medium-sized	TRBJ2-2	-	CASSIILAGKGNTGELFF	TGTGCCAGTAGTATTATATTGGCAGGTAAAGGGAACACCGGGGAGCTGTTTTTT
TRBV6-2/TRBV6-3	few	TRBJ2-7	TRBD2	CASSRRDYSYEQYF	TGTGCCAGCAGCCGAAGGGACTACTCCTACGAGCAGTACTTC
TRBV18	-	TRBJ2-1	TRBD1	CASSPDRENEQFF	TGTGCCAGCTCACCGGACAGGGAGAATGAGCAGTTCTTC
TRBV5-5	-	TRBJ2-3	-	CASRPTEGVGDTQYF	TGTGCCAGCAGACCTACGGAGGGGGTTGGAGATACGCAGTATTTT
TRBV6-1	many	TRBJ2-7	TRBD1	CASSLQGYEQYF	TGTGCCAGCAGCCTACAGGGGTACGAGCAGTACTTC
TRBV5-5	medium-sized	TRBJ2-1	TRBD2	CASSFSGGAAYNEQFF	TGTGCCAGCAGCTTTAGCGGGGGGGCTGCCTACAATGAGCAGTTCTTC
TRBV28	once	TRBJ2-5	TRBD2	CASRDGLGQETQYF	TGTGCCAGCAGGGATGGACTAGGGCAAGAGACCCAGTACTTC